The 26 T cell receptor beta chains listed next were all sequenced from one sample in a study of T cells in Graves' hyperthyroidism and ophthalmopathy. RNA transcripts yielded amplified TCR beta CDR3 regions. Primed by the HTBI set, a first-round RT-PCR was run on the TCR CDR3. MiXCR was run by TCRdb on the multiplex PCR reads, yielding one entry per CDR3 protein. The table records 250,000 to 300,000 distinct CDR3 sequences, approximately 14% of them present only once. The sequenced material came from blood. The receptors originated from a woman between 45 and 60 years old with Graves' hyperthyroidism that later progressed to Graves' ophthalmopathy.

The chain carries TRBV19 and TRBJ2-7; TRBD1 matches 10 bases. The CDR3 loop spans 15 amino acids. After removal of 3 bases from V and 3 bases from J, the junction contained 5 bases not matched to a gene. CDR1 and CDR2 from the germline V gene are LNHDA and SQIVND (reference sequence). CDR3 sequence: CASSIGDRGLYEQYF. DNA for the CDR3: TGTGCCAGTAGTATCGGGGACAGGGGACTCTACGAGCAGTACTTC.

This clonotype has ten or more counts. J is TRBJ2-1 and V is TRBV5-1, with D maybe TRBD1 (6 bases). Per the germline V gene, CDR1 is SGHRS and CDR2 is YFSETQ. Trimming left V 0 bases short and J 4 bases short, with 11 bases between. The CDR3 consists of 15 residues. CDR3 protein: CASSLVGHDYNEQFF. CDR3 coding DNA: TGCGCCAGCAGCTTGGTGGGACACGATTACAATGAGCAGTTCTTC.

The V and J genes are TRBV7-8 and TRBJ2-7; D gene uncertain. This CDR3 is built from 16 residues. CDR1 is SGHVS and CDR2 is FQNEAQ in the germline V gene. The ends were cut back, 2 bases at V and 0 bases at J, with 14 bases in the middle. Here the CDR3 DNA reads TGTGCCAGCAGCTTAAAGATGGGCCGAAACTCCTACGAGCAGTACTTC. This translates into CASSLKMGRNSYEQYF.

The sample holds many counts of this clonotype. CDR3 amino acids: CASRISGANVLTF. The DNA for the CDR3 is TGTGCCAGCCGGATCTCTGGGGCCAACGTCCTGACTTTC. The chain uses TRBV2 and TRBJ2-6; D gene unclear. The CDR3 loop spans 13 amino acids. The germline V and J ends were trimmed by 8 bases and 0 bases, with 5 bases remaining between them. The V gene's germline CDR1 is SNHLY and CDR2 FYNNEI.

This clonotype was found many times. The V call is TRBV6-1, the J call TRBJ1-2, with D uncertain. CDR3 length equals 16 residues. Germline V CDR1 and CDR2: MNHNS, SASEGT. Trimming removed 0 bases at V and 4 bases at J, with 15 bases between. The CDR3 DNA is TGTGCCAGCAGTGAAGCGCGTGTAGGGAGGAGCTATGGCTACACCTTC. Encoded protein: CASSEARVGRSYGYTF.

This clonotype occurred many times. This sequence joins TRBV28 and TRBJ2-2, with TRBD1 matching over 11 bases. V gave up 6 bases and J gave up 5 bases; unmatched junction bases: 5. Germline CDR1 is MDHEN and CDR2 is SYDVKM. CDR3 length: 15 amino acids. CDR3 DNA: TGTGCCAGCAGGCCGGGACAGGGGGTGACCGGGGAGCTGTTTTTT. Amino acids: CASRPGQGVTGELFF.

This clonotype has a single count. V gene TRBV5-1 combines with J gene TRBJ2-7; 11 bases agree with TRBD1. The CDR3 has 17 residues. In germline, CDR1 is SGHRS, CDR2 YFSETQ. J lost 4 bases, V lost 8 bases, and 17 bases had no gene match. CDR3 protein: CARVRTGGHLFSYEQYF. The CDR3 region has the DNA TGCGCCAGAGTTCGGACAGGGGGCCATTTATTCTCGTACGAGCAGTACTTC.

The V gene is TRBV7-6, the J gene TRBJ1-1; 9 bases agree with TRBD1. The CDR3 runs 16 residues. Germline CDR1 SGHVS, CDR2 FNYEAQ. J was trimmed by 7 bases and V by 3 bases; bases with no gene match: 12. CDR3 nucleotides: TGTGCCAGCAGCTTCGGAAGGAACAGGGGGCGCTTTGAAGCTTTCTTT. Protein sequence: CASSFGRNRGRFEAFF.

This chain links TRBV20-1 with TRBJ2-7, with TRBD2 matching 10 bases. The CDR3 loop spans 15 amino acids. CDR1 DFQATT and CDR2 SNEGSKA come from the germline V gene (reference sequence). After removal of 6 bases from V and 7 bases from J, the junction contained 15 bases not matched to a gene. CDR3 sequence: CSAPPASGRSLEQYF. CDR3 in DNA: TGCAGTGCCCCCCCCGCTAGCGGGAGATCGCTAGAGCAGTACTTC.

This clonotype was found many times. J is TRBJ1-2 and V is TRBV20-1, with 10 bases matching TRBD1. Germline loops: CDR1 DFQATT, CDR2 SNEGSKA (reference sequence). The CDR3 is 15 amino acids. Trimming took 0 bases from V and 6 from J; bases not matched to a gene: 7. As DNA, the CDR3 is TGCAGTGCTAGAGATCAAGGGACAGGGGCGGATGGCTACACCTTC. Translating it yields CSARDQGTGADGYTF.

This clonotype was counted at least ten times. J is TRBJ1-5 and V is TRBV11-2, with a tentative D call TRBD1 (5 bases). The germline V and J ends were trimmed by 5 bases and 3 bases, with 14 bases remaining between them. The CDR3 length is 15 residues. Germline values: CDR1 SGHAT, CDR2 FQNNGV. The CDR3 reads CASSPSSGFNQPQHF. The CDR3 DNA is TGTGCCAGCAGCCCCAGCTCAGGGTTCAATCAGCCCCAGCATTTT.

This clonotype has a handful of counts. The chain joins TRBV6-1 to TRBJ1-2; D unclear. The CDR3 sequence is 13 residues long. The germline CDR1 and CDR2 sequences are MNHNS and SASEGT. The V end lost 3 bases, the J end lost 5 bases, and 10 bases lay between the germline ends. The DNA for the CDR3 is TGTGCCAGCAGTGATACACGGCTGTATGGCTACACCTTC. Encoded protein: CASSDTRLYGYTF.

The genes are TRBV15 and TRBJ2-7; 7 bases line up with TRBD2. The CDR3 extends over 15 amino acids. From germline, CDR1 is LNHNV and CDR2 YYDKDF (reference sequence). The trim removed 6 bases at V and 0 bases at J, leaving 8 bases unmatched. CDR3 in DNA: TGTGCCACCAGTAGTTGGGGCGGGAGCTCCTACGAGCAGTACTTC. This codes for CATSSWGGSSYEQYF.

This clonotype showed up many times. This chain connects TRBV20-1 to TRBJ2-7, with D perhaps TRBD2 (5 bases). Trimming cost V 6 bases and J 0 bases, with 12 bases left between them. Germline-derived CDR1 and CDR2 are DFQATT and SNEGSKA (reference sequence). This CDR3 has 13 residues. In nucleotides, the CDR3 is TGCAGTGCCGCGAGGGCCCCCTCCTACGAGCAGTACTTC. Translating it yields CSAARAPSYEQYF.

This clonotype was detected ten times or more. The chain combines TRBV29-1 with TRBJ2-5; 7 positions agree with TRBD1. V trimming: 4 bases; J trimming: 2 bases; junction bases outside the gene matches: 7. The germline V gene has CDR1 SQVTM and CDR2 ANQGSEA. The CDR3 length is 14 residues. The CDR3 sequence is CSVARGQPQETQYF. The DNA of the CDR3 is TGCAGCGTTGCGAGGGGACAGCCACAAGAGACCCAGTACTTC.

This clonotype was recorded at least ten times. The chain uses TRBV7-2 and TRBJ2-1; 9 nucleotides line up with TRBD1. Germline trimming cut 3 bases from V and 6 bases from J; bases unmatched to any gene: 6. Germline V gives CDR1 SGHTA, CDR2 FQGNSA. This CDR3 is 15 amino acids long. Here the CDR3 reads CASSLDRGTRNEQFF. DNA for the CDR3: TGTGCCAGCAGCTTGGACAGGGGAACTCGCAATGAGCAGTTCTTC.

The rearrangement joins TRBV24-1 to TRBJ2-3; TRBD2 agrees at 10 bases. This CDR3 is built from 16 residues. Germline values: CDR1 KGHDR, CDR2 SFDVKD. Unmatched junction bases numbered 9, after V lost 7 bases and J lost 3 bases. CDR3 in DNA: TGTGCCACCAGCGGCACCGTGACTAGCGGGACAGATACGCAGTATTTT. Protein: CATSGTVTSGTDTQYF.

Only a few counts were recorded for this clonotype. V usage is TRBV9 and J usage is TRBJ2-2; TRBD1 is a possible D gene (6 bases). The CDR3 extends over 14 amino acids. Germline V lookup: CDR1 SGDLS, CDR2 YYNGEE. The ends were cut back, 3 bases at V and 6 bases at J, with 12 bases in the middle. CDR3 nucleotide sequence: TGTGCCAGCAGCGCACAGGGATGGGCCGGGGAGCTGTTTTTT. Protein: CASSAQGWAGELFF.

CDR3 in amino acids: CASTSGKASGSLDEQFF. The CDR3 DNA follows: TGTGCCAGTACCTCGGGTAAGGCTAGCGGGAGCTTGGATGAGCAGTTCTTC. The chain joins TRBV12-3 or TRBV12-4 to TRBJ2-1; 10 positions match TRBD2. V shed 9 bases and J 8 bases; nucleotides not matched to a gene: 19. The CDR3 has 17 amino acids.

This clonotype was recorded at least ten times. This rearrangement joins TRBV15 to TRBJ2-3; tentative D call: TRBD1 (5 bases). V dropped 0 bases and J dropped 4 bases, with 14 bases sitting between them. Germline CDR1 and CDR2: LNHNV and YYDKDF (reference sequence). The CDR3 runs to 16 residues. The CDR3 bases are TGTGCCACCAGCAGAGAGGGGTCAGGGTGGGCAGATACGCAGTATTTT. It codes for CATSREGSGWADTQYF. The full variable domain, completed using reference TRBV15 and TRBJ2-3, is DAMVIQNPRYQVTQFGKPVTLSCSQTLNHNVMYWYQQKSSQAPKLLFHYYDKDFNNEADTPDNFQSRRPNTSFCFLDIRSPGLGDTAMYLCATSREGSGWADTQYFGPGTRLTVL.

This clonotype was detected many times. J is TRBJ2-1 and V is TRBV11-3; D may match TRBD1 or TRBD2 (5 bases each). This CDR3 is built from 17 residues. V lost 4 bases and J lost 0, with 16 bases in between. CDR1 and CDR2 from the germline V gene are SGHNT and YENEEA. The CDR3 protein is CASSSRGVLSSYNEQFF. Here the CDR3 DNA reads TGTGCCAGCAGCTCTAGGGGAGTCCTTAGCTCCTACAATGAGCAGTTCTTC.

CDR3 nucleotide sequence: TGTGCCAGCAGACCCGCTAGCGGTACCTACAATGAGCAGTTCTTC. The encoded protein is CASRPASGTYNEQFF. The chain employs TRBV6-2 or TRBV6-3 and TRBJ2-1, with 7 bases identical to TRBD2. The ends lost 6 bases at V and 2 bases at J; junction bases unmatched: 7. CDR3 length: 15 residues. Per the germline V gene, CDR1 is MNHEY and CDR2 is SVGEGT.

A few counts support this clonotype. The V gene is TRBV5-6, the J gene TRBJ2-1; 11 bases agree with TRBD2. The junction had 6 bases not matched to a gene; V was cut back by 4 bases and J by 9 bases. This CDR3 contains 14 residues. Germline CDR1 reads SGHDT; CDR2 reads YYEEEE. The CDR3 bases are TGTGCCAGCAGCCCAGGACTAGCGGGTTTTGAGCAGTTCTTC. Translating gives CASSPGLAGFEQFF.

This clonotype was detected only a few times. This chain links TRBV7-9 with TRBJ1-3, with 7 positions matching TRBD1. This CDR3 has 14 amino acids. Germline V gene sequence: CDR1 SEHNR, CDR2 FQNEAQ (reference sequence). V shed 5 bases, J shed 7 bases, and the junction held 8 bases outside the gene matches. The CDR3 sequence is CASSLGTALNTIYF. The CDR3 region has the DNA TGTGCCAGCAGCCTCGGGACAGCTCTGAACACCATATATTTT.

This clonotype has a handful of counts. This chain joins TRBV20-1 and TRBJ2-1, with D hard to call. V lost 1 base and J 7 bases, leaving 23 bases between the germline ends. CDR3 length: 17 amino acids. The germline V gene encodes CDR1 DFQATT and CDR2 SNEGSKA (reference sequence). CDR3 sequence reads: CSARVVRTKTSWNEQFF. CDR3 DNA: TGCAGTGCTAGAGTTGTAAGAACCAAAACGTCTTGGAATGAGCAGTTCTTC.

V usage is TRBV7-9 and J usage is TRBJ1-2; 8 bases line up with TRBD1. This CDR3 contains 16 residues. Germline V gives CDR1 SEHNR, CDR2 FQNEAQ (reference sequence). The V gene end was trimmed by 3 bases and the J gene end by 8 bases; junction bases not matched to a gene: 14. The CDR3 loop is CASSFRGTGNIWGYTF. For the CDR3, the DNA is TGTGCCAGCAGCTTCCGCGGGACAGGAAATATCTGGGGCTACACCTTC.